The 21 T cell receptor beta chains below all came from one sample that was sequenced in a study of T cell responses to AZD1222 COVID-19 vaccine. TCRdb keeps only in-frame clones here, not all; method: immunoSEQ multiplex PCR. The table includes about 85,000 clones, 85% detected once. The source was peripheral blood, collected 28 days after the second AZD1222 dose. These receptor sequences come from an adult who received the AZD1222 COVID-19 vaccine.

The chain has TRBV25-1 and TRBJ2-5; D possibly corresponds to TRBD1 (5 bases). Trimming removed 7 bases from V and 5 bases from J, with 14 bases in between. This CDR3 spans 13 amino acids. CDR1 and CDR2 (germline): MGHDK, SYGVNS. The CDR3: CASKLHGAETQYF. CDR3 sequence (DNA): TGTGCCAGCAAGCTACATGGGGCGGAGACCCAGTACTTC.

V gene TRBV19 combines with J gene TRBJ1-5, with a weak D call TRBD1 (5 bases). The CDR3 has 14 residues. Germline V gene sequence: CDR1 LNHDA, CDR2 SQIVND (reference sequence). V shed 3 bases and J shed 7 bases, with 13 bases lying between them. The CDR3 DNA follows: TGTGCCAGTAGTATCCGGGACGTTGGGCAGCCCCAGCATTTT. Residues: CASSIRDVGQPQHF.

The chain has TRBV6-2 or TRBV6-3 and TRBJ2-7, with D possibly TRBD1 on 6 matching bases. The V end was cut by 1 base, the J end by 4 bases, with 11 bases between. From germline, CDR1 is MNHEY and CDR2 SVGEGT. The CDR3 totals 14 residues. The chain's CDR3 is CASSYLQGFYEQYF. DNA of the CDR3: TGTGCCAGCAGTTACTTACAGGGATTTTACGAGCAGTACTTC.

The V call is TRBV2, the J call TRBJ2-5, with 7 bases matching TRBD1. V was clipped by 4 bases and J by 2 bases; unmatched bases: 7. Looked up from germline, CDR1 is SNHLY and CDR2 is FYNNEI. This CDR3 comprises 15 residues. CDR3 in amino acids: CASSGAGTAQETQYF. The DNA of the CDR3 is TGTGCCAGCAGTGGCGCCGGGACAGCTCAAGAGACCCAGTACTTC.

The chain recombines TRBV29-1 with TRBJ1-2, with D uncertain. The V end lost 8 bases, the J end lost 2 bases, and 18 bases lay between the germline ends. CDR1 is SQVTM and CDR2 is ANQGSEA in the germline V gene. The CDR3 totals 14 residues. This CDR3 reads CSIKPDGGNYGYTF. CDR3 nucleotides: TGCAGCATCAAGCCTGACGGAGGGAACTATGGCTACACCTTC.

CDR3 in DNA: TGTGCCAGTAGTCCAACTCGGGGGGATTCACCCCTCCACTTT. This sequence encodes CASSPTRGDSPLHF. This chain uses TRBV19 with TRBJ1-6; possibly TRBD1 for D (5 bases). The CDR3 contains 14 residues. Between the trimmed V and J ends, which lost 5 bases and 8 bases, there was a span of 13 bases. Germline V CDR1 and CDR2: LNHDA, SQIVND (reference sequence).

The genes are TRBV30 and TRBJ1-6; TRBD1 aligns across 7 bases. The CDR3 is made up of 18 amino acids. The germline gives CDR1 GTSNPN, CDR2 SVGIG (reference sequence). Trimming took 0 bases from V and 3 from J; bases not matched to a gene: 11. The CDR3: CAWSVPPRRTGYNSPLHF. For the CDR3, the DNA is TGTGCCTGGAGTGTACCCCCTCGCAGGACAGGCTATAATTCACCCCTCCACTTT.

The chain recombines TRBV5-1 with TRBJ2-2, with D unclear. This CDR3 comprises 16 residues. The V gene's germline CDR1 is SGHRS and CDR2 YFSETQ. V lost 4 bases to trimming and J lost 1 base, with 14 bases between them. The DNA for the CDR3 is TGCGCCAGCAGCCGACAACCCTCAGGGAACACCGGGGAGCTGTTTTTT. Amino acids: CASSRQPSGNTGELFF.

The chain is built from TRBV18 and TRBJ1-2, with TRBD1 matching 7 bases. The V gene end was trimmed by 4 bases and the J gene end by 3 bases; junction bases not matched to a gene: 11. The CDR3 totals 16 residues. Per the germline V gene, CDR1 is KGHSH and CDR2 is LQKENI. This chain's CDR3 is CASSRQIRGSDYGYTF. CDR3 bases: TGTGCCAGCTCACGTCAAATCAGGGGGTCCGACTATGGCTACACCTTC.

The rearrangement joins TRBV5-1 to TRBJ2-7; tentative D call: TRBD2 (6 bases). Trimming stripped 4 bases from V and 2 bases from J, with 7 bases between. The germline gives CDR1 SGHRS, CDR2 YFSETQ. The CDR3 consists of 12 residues. This CDR3 reads CASSPGAYEQYF. CDR3 bases: TGCGCCAGCAGCCCGGGGGCCTACGAGCAGTACTTC.

In this sample, this clone turned up a few times. This chain connects TRBV28 to TRBJ1-1; 8 bases agree with TRBD1. Germline loops: CDR1 MDHEN, CDR2 SYDVKM. The CDR3 spans 15 residues. Losses at the gene ends were 4 bases for V and 3 bases for J; bases not matched to a gene: 7. The CDR3 DNA follows: TGTGCCAGCAGTTCCGGCAGGGGGCTTGACACTGAAGCTTTCTTT. This sequence encodes CASSSGRGLDTEAFF.

CDR3 in amino acids: CASSGTTGGPNYGYTF. The DNA of the CDR3 is TGTGCCAGCAGCGGAACCACAGGGGGCCCTAACTATGGCTACACCTTC. This chain joins TRBV5-4 and TRBJ1-2; 9 positions agree with TRBD1. With 4 bases clipped from V and 0 bases from J, the junction kept 7 bases outside the gene matches. Germline-derived CDR1 and CDR2 are SGHNT and YYREEE (reference sequence). This CDR3 region has 16 residues.

The chain links TRBV10-1 to TRBJ2-1; 13 bases line up with TRBD2. CDR1 is WNHNN, CDR2 SYGVQD, per germline (reference sequence). V dropped 4 bases and J dropped 0; count of bases not matched to a gene: 12. The CDR3 extends over 20 amino acids. In nucleotides, the CDR3 is TGCGCCAGCAGTGGCCGGACTAGCGGGGGCCTAATGAGCTCCTACAATGAGCAGTTCTTC. This encodes CASSGRTSGGLMSSYNEQFF.

V and J are TRBV5-5 and TRBJ1-6; D is undetermined. The CDR3 runs to 18 residues. Trimming took 0 bases from V and 0 from J, leaving 13 bases between them. The germline V gene has CDR1 SGHKS and CDR2 YYEKEE (reference sequence). The CDR3 sequence is CASSLVVRDSSYNSPLHF. As DNA, the CDR3 is TGTGCCAGCAGCTTGGTCGTTCGGGATAGCTCCTATAATTCACCCCTCCACTTT. The variable domain in full, completed from reference TRBV5-5 and TRBJ1-6, reads DAGVTQSPTHLIKTRGQQVTLRCSPISGHKSVSWYQQVLGQGPQFIFQYYEKEERGRGNFPDRFSARQFPNYSSELNVNALLLGDSALYLCASSLVVRDSSYNSPLHFGNGTRLTVT.

For the CDR3, the DNA is TGTGCCAGCAGTCCCGGGACAGGGATTGACTACACCTTC. Amino acid sequence: CASSPGTGIDYTF. V and J are TRBV28 and TRBJ1-2; 9 bases are shared with TRBD1. The trim removed 5 bases at V and 10 bases at J, leaving 8 bases unmatched. This CDR3 has 13 residues. The germline V gene has CDR1 MDHEN and CDR2 SYDVKM.

This clone was detected only a few times. The rearrangement links TRBV5-8 to TRBJ1-3, with 9 bases identical to TRBD1. The CDR3 contains 15 residues. Germline values: CDR1 SGHTS, CDR2 YDEGEE. V trimming: 4 bases; J trimming: 4 bases; junction bases outside the gene matches: 6. CDR3 nucleotide sequence: TGTGCCAGCAGCAGACAGGGGGTTGGCGGAAACACCATATATTTT. Amino acid sequence: CASSRQGVGGNTIYF. The full variable domain, in which reference TRBV5-8 and TRBJ1-3 provide the parts outside the CDR3, is EAGVTQSPTHLIKTRGQQATLRCSPISGHTSVYWYQQALGLGLQFLLWYDEGEERNRGNFPPRFSGRQFPNYSSELNVNALELEDSALYLCASSRQGVGGNTIYFGEGSWLTVV.

V and J are TRBV13 and TRBJ2-7; 8 nucleotides agree with TRBD1. Looked up from germline, CDR1 is PRHDT and CDR2 is FYEKMQ (reference sequence). This CDR3 is built from 12 residues. V gave up 4 bases and J gave up 6 bases; unmatched junction bases: 2. CDR3 DNA sequence: TGTGCCAGCAGCTCCGGACAGGGCGAGCAGTACTTC. It codes for CASSSGQGEQYF. The full variable domain, its missing parts supplied by reference TRBV13 and TRBJ2-7, is AAGVIQSPRHLIKEKRETATLKCYPIPRHDTVYWYQQGPGQDPQFLISFYEKMQSDKGSIPDRFSAQQFSDYHSELNMSSLELGDSALYFCASSSGQGEQYFGPGTRLTVT.

The rearrangement joins TRBV27 to TRBJ1-2; 11 bases line up with TRBD1. CDR1 MNHEY and CDR2 SMNVEV come from the germline V gene (reference sequence). Trimming removed 8 bases from V and 2 bases from J; junction bases left unmatched: 4. CDR3 length: 14 amino acids. This CDR3 is CASSRTGGNYGYTF. The CDR3 region has the DNA TGTGCCAGCTCACGGACAGGGGGCAACTATGGCTACACCTTC.

The rearrangement uses TRBV2 and TRBJ2-1, with D tentatively TRBD2 (5 bases). Trimming cost V 6 bases and J 1 base, with 7 bases left between them. The CDR3 is made up of 13 amino acids. Germline lookup yields CDR1 SNHLY and CDR2 FYNNEI. CDR3 sequence (DNA): TGTGCCAGCAGCCGGGATTCCTACAATGAGCAGTTCTTC. Translated, it gives CASSRDSYNEQFF.

J is TRBJ2-7 and V is TRBV7-2, with 10 bases aligning to TRBD1. Per germline, CDR1 SGHTA and CDR2 FQGNSA. Unmatched junction bases numbered 6, after V lost 1 base and J lost 3 bases. CDR3 length equals 16 residues. The CDR3 here is CASSLVPGQGNYEQYF. The CDR3 DNA reads TGTGCCAGCAGCTTAGTACCGGGACAGGGGAACTACGAGCAGTACTTC.

This clone was seen once. This sequence joins TRBV7-8 and TRBJ2-7, with a tentative D call TRBD2 (6 bases). Germline loops: CDR1 SGHVS, CDR2 FQNEAQ. This CDR3 contains 14 residues. Trimming took off 3 bases at V and 2 bases at J, with 11 bases between the two ends. The DNA of the CDR3 is TGTGCCAGCAGCTTGGCGGGAAGAACCTACGAGCAGTACTTC. This sequence encodes CASSLAGRTYEQYF.